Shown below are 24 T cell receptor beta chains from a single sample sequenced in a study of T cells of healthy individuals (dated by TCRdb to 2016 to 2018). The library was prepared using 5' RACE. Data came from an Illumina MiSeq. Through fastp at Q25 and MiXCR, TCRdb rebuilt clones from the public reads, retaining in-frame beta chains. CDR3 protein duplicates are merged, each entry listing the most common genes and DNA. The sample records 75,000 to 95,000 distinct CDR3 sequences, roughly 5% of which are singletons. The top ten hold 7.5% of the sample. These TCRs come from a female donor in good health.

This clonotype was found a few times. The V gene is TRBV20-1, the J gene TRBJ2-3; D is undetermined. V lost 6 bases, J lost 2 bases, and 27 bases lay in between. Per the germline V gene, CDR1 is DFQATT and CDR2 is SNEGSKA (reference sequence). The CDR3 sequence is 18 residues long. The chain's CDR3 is CSAITTTPKERYTDTQYF. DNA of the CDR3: TGCAGTGCCATCACCACTACCCCGAAGGAGCGCTACACAGATACGCAGTATTTT.

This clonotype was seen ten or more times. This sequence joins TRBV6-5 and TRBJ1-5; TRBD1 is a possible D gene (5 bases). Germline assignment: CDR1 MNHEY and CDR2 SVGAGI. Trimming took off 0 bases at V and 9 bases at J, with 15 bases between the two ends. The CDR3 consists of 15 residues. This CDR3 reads CASSYSRDAGMPQHF. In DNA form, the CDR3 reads TGTGCCAGCAGTTACTCCCGGGACGCCGGGATGCCCCAGCATTTT.

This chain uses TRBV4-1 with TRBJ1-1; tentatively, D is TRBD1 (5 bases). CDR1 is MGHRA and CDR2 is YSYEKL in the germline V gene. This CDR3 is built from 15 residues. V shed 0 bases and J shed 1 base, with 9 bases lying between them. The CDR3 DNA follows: TGCGCCAGCAGCCAAGAGGGGGGAGGGAACACTGAAGCTTTCTTT. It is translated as CASSQEGGGNTEAFF.

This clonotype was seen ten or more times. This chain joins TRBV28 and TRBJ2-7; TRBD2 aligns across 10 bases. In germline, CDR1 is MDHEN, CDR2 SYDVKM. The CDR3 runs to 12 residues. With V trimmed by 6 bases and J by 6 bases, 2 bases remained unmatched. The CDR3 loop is CASSGTSAEQYF. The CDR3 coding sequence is TGTGCCAGCAGCGGGACTAGCGCCGAGCAGTACTTC.

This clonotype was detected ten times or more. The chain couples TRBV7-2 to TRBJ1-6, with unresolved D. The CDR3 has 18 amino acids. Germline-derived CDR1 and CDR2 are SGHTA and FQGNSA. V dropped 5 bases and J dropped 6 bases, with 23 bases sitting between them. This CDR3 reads CASSVLTGAGRTNSPLHF. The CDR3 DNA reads TGTGCCAGCAGCGTCCTCACGGGAGCGGGCAGAACTAATTCACCCCTCCACTTT.

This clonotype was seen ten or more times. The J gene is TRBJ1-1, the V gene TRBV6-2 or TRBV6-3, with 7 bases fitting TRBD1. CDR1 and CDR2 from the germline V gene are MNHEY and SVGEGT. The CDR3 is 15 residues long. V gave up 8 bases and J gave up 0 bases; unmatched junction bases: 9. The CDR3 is CASRSWGQMNTEAFF. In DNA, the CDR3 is TGTGCCAGCCGATCTTGGGGACAGATGAACACTGAAGCTTTCTTT.

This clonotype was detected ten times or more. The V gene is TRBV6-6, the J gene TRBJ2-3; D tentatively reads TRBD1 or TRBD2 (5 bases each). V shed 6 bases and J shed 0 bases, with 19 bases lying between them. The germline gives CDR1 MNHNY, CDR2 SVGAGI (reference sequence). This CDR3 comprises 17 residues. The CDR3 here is CASSPTRGPSSTDTQYF. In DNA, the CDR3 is TGTGCCAGCAGCCCAACCCGGGGCCCCTCTAGCACAGATACGCAGTATTTT.

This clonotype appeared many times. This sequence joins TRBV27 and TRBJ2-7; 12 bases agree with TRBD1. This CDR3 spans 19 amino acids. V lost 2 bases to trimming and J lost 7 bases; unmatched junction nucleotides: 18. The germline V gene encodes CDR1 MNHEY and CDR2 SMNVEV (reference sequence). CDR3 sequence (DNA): TGTGCCAGCAGTTTACTTCCGGGACAGGGGGCGTACCGAGCTGGGGAGCAGTACTTC. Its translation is CASSLLPGQGAYRAGEQYF.

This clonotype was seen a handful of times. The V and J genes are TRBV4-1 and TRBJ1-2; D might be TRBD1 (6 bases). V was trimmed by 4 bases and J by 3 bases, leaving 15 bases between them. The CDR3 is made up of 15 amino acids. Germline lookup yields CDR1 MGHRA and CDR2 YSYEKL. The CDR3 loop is CASSPLGANYYGYTF. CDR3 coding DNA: TGCGCCAGCAGCCCTTTGGGGGCGAATTACTATGGCTACACCTTC.

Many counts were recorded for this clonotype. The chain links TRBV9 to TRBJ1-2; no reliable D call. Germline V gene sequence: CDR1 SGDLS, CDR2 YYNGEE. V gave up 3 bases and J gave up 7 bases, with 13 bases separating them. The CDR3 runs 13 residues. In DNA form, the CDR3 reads TGTGCCAGCAGCGAAGGAAAAATATCTGGCTACACCTTC. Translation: CASSEGKISGYTF.

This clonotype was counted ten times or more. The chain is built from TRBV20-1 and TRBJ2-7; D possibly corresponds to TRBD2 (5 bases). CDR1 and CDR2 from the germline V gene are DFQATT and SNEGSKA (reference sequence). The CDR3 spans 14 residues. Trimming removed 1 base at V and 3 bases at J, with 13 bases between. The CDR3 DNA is TGCAGTGCTAGAGCCGGCGGAGGTGGCTACGAGCAGTACTTC. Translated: CSARAGGGGYEQYF.

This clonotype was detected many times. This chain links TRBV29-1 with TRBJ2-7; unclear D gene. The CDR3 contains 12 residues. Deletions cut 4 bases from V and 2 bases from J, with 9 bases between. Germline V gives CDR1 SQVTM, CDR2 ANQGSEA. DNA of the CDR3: TGCAGCGTTGTATCGGCTGCCTACGAGCAGTACTTC. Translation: CSVVSAAYEQYF.

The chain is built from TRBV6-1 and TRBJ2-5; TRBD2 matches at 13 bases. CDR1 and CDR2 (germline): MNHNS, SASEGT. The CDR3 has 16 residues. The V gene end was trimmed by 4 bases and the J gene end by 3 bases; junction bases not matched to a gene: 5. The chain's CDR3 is CASSVWTSGSEETQYF. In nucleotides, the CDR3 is TGTGCCAGCAGTGTTTGGACTAGCGGGAGCGAAGAGACCCAGTACTTC.

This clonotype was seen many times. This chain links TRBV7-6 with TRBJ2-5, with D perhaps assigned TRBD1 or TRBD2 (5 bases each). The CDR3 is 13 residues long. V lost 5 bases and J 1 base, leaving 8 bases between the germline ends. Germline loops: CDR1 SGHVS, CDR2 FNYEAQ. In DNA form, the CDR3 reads TGTGCCAGCAGCCCAGGGACCCAAGAGACCCAGTACTTC. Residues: CASSPGTQETQYF.

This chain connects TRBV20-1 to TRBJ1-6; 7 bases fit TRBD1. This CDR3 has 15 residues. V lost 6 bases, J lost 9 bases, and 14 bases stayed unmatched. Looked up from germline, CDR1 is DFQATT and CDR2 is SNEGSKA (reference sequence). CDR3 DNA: TGCAGTGCGAGTAACCCCAGACAGGGTGGTTCACCCCTCCACTTT. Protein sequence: CSASNPRQGGSPLHF.

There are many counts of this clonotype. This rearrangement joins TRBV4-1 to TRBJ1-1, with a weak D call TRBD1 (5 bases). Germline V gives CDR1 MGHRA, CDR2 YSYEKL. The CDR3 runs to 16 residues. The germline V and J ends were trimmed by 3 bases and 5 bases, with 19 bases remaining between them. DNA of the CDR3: TGCGCCAGCAGCCAGCCCACTGCGGGGGTAGGAACTGAAGCTTTCTTT. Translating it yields CASSQPTAGVGTEAFF.

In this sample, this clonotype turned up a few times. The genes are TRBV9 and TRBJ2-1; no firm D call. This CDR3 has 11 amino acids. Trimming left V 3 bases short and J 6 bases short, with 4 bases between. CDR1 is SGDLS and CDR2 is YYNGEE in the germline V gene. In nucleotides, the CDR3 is TGTGCCAGCAGCGATAGCAATGAGCAGTTCTTC. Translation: CASSDSNEQFF.

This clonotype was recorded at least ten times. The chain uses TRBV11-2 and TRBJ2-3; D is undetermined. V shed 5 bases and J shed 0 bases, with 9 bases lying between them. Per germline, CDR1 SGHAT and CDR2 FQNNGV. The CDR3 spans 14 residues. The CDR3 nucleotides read TGTGCCAGCAGCCCAGAGGCCAGCACAGATACGCAGTATTTT. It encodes CASSPEASTDTQYF.

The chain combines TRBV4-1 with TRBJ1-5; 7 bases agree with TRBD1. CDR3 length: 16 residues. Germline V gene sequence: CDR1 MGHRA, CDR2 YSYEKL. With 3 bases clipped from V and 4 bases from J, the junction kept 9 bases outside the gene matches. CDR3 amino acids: CASSHVIPGQNQPQHF. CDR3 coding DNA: TGCGCCAGCAGCCACGTAATCCCGGGACAGAATCAGCCCCAGCATTTT.

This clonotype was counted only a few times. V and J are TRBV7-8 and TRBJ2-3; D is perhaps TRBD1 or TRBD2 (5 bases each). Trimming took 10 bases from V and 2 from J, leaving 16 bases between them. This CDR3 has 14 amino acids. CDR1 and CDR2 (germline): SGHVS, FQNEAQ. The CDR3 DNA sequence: TGTGCCACCGCTCGGGGCCAAACCACAGATACGCAGTATTTT. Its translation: CATARGQTTDTQYF.

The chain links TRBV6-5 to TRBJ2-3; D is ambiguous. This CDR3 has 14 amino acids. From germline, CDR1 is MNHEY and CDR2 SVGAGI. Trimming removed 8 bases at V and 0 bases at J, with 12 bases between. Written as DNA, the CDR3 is TGTGCCAGCCGTCGCGAGACTAGCACAGATACGCAGTATTTT. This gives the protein CASRRETSTDTQYF.

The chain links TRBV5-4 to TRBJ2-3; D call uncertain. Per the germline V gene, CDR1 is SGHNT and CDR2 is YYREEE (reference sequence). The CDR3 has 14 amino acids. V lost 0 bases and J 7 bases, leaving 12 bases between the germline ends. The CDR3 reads CASSLEGSDHTQYF. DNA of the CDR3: TGTGCCAGCAGCTTGGAGGGCTCCGACCATACGCAGTATTTT.

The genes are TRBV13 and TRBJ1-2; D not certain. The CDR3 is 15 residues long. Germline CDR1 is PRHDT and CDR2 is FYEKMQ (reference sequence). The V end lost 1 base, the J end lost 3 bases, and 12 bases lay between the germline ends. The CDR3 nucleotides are TGTGCCAGCAGCTTAGACAGCGAACCGTACTATGGCTACACCTTC. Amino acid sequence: CASSLDSEPYYGYTF.

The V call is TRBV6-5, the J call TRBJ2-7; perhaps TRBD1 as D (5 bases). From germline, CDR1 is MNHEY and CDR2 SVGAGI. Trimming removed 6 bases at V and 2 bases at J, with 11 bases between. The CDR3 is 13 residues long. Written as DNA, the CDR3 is TGTGCCAGCAGACAAGGACACACCTACGAGCAGTACTTC. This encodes CASRQGHTYEQYF.